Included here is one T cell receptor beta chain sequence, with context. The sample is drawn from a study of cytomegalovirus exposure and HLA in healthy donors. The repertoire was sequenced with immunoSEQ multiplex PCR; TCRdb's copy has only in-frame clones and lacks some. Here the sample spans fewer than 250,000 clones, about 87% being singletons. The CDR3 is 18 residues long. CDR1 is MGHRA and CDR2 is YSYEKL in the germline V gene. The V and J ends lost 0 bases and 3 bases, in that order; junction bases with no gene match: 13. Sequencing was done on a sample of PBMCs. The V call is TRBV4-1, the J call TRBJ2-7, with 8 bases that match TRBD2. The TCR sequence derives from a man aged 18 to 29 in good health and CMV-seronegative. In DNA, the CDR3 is TGCGCCAGCAGCCAAGACTTCGGGACTAGTCGGGGAAACTACGAGCAGTACTTC. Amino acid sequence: CASSQDFGTSRGNYEQYF.